Each of the 8 T cell receptor beta chains below was sequenced from the same sample in a study of regulatory T cells in long-lasting Graves disease. The time point: newly diagnosed GD, antithyroid drugs for less than 3 months. From RNA extracted from PBMCs, the TCR library was made. HTBI primers from iRepertoire and Arm-PCR of CDR3 regions yielded the TCR beta libraries. TCRdb re-derived calls from the multiplex PCR reads in MiXCR, one entry per CDR3 protein. The table lists fewer than 550,000 distinct CDR3 sequences, about 16% of them singletons, with roughly 25% in the top ten. Another study also made use of these data, one on T cells in Graves' hyperthyroidism and ophthalmopathy.

The sequences come from peripheral blood mononuclear cells (PBMCs), collected at new diagnosis, from a patient treated with antithyroid drugs. All receptors come from a woman aged 35-65 years with Graves disease.

This clonotype was detected ten times or more. The chain uses TRBV5-1 and TRBJ2-7; 8 nucleotides match TRBD1. Germline loops: CDR1 SGHRS, CDR2 YFSETQ. This CDR3 spans 15 amino acids. The V gene end was trimmed by 4 bases and the J gene end by 1 base; junction bases not matched to a gene: 7. The CDR3 spells CASSGGQAISYEQYF. CDR3 DNA: TGCGCCAGCAGCGGGGGACAGGCGATATCCTACGAGCAGTACTTC.

This clonotype was found many times. The chain recombines TRBV2 with TRBJ1-2, with 10 positions matching TRBD1. V was clipped by 7 bases and J by 8 bases; unmatched bases: 7. Per germline, CDR1 SNHLY and CDR2 FYNNEI. This CDR3 spans 13 amino acids. In DNA form, the CDR3 reads TGTGCCAGCACAAGACAGGGGGCGAGGGGCTACACCTTC. Protein sequence: CASTRQGARGYTF.

V usage is TRBV11-2 and J usage is TRBJ1-2; D call uncertain. The CDR3 has 13 amino acids. The germline CDR1 and CDR2 sequences are SGHAT and FQNNGV. Trimming left V 6 bases short and J 3 bases short, with 11 bases between. CDR3 protein: CASRGRWDYGYTF. The DNA for the CDR3 is TGTGCCAGCAGGGGCAGGTGGGACTATGGCTACACCTTC.

V gene TRBV12-3 or TRBV12-4 combines with J gene TRBJ1-2, with D perhaps TRBD1 (6 bases). This CDR3 is 14 amino acids long. Trimming removed 5 bases from V and 8 bases from J, with 18 bases in between. The CDR3 sequence: CASSRHGQPRGYTF. In DNA form, the CDR3 reads TGTGCCAGCAGTCGCCATGGACAGCCGCGGGGCTACACCTTC.

The chain links TRBV27 to TRBJ2-2, with D possibly matching TRBD1 (5 bases). The germline V and J ends were trimmed by 0 bases and 2 bases, with 10 bases remaining between them. The CDR3 is 16 amino acids. Germline V gene data show CDR1 as MNHEY and CDR2 as SMNVEV (reference sequence). CDR3: CASSLSGVDNTGELFF. Here the CDR3 DNA reads TGTGCCAGCAGTTTATCAGGGGTGGACAACACCGGGGAGCTGTTTTTT.

This clonotype was observed many times. V usage is TRBV2 and J usage is TRBJ2-3, with D possibly TRBD1 on 6 matching bases. This CDR3 has 15 residues. The germline V and J ends were trimmed by 6 bases and 0 bases, with 13 bases remaining between them. Germline V CDR1 and CDR2: SNHLY, FYNNEI. Here the CDR3 DNA reads TGTGCCAGCAGGAGAGGGACATCTAGCACAGATACGCAGTATTTT. This codes for CASRRGTSSTDTQYF.

This clonotype turned up a few times. The chain joins TRBV30 to TRBJ2-2, with D uncertain. In germline, CDR1 is GTSNPN, CDR2 SVGIG (reference sequence). Trimming stripped 0 bases from V and 1 base from J, with 3 bases between. The CDR3 runs to 13 residues. CDR3 coding DNA: TGTGCCTGGAGTGTACAGAACACCGGGGAGCTGTTTTTT. Translating gives CAWSVQNTGELFF.

This clonotype was seen repeatedly, ten times or more. The rearrangement joins TRBV11-2 to TRBJ2-7; D uncertain. The CDR3 has 15 residues. Germline loops: CDR1 SGHAT, CDR2 FQNNGV. V was shortened by 11 bases and J by 8 bases, with 28 bases between the two germline ends. CDR3 residues: CASESEGLLPTQQYF. The CDR3 nucleotides are TGTGCCTCTGAGTCGGAAGGCCTCCTCCCCACCCAGCAGTACTTC.